This TCR beta chain is from a study of blood T cell repertoires in COVID-19. Study information: Samples taken during acute and convalescent COVID-19 were collected in the United States, Italy and Spain.

CDR3 length: 16 residues. Germline loops: CDR1 MNHNY, CDR2 SVGAGI (reference sequence). Trimming removed 5 bases at V and 9 bases at J, with 23 bases between. This clone was seen once. Authors' analysis steps: Researchers report that nucleated cell counts were estimated from reference gene primer amplification. Method: immunoSEQ multiplex PCR; TCRdb's copy keeps in-frame clones and lacks some. The V and J calls and clone size come from that table; D and trimming were worked out from the DNA. This table holds 180,000 or so clones, around 80% found once. Enrollment of patients from Seattle took place during active infection, with longitudinal follow-up.

The rearrangement links TRBV6-6 to TRBJ1-5, with D possibly matching TRBD1 (6 bases). This TCR was sampled from a woman in her 40s with COVID-19, enrolled during active disease. The sample was peripheral blood. Here the CDR3 reads CASSRTLTGRIGPQHF. The CDR3 nucleotides are TGTGCCAGCAGTCGAACCCTAACAGGGCGCATAGGGCCCCAGCATTTT.